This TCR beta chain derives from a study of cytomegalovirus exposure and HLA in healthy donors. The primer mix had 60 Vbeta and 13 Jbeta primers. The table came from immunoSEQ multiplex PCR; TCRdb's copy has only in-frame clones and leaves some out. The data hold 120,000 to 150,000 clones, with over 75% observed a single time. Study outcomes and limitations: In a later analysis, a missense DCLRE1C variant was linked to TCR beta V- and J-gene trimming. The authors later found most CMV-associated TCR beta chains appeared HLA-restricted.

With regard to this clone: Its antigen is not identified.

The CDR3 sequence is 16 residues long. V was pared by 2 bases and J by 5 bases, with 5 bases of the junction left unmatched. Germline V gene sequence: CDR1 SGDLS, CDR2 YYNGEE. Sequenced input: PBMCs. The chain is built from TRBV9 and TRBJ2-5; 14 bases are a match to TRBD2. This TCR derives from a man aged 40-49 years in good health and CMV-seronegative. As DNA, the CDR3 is TGTGCCAGCAGCGTTGGGACTAGCGGGAGTTGGGAGACCCAGTACTTC. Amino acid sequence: CASSVGTSGSWETQYF. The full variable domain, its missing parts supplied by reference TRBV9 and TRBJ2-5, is DSGVTQTPKHLITATGQRVTLRCSPRSGDLSVYWYQQSLDQGLQFLIQYYNGEERAKGNILERFSAQQFPDLHSELNLSSLELGDSALYFCASSVGTSGSWETQYFGPGTRLLVL.